Listed below are T cell receptor beta chains from one sample, sequenced in a study of technical replicates of blood from four donors. The table came from immunoSEQ multiplex PCR; TCRdb's copy has only in-frame clones and leaves some out. The sample carries about 76,000 clones, 91% recorded once. Material for sequencing was T cells isolated from PBMCs. The receptors come from a human donor in good health. CDR3s include the opening cysteine and the closing phenylalanine or tryptophan. Fields, in order: D gene, V gene, J gene, clone size, CDR3 DNA, CDR3 protein. A D gene is named only where the DNA matches it firmly. Rows give clone size only sometimes, using once, few, many, or a class for an expanded clone.

>TRBD2|TRBV11-2|TRBJ2-7|.
TGTGCCAGCAGCTTATCGTCGACTAGCGGGGAAGGCGAGCAGTACTTC
CASSLSSTSGEGEQYF
>.|TRBV27|TRBJ2-1|.
TGTGCCAGCAGCCCCGGGGAGGAGCAGTTCTTC
CASSPGEEQFF
>.|TRBV4-2|TRBJ2-6|.
TGTGCCAGCAGCCAAGAGTTTCCAGGGGCATCTGGGGCCAACGTCCTGACTTTC
CASSQEFPGASGANVLTF
>.|TRBV6-5|TRBJ1-2|.
TGTGCCAGCAGTTCGCCCGGGATTTCTAACTATGGCTACACCTTC
CASSSPGISNYGYTF
>TRBD1|TRBV30|TRBJ1-3|.
TGTGCCTGCACCTCGGGACAGGTCTCTGGAAACACCATATATTTT
CACTSGQVSGNTIYF
>TRBD1|TRBV29-1|TRBJ1-1|.
TGCAGCGTTGAAGCTCCTTGGGACAGGGGAACGATTGGCACTGAAGCTTTCTTT
CSVEAPWDRGTIGTEAFF
>.|TRBV6-1|TRBJ1-5|.
TGTGCCAGCAGTGACGCAATGAGGACTGAGGAGTCCCAGCATTTT
CASSDAMRTEESQHF
>TRBD1|TRBV13|TRBJ1-1|few
TGTGCCAGCAGCTTACGACACAGGGGACAAACTGAAGCTTTCTTT
CASSLRHRGQTEAFF
>.|TRBV5-6|TRBJ1-1|.
TGTGCCAGCAGCTTGCCTGCCAGGAACACTGAAGCTTTCTTT
CASSLPARNTEAFF
>TRBD2|TRBV10-3|TRBJ2-7|.
TGTGCCATCAGTGATTCCTTAGCGGGTTCGAACTACGAGCAGTACTTC
CAISDSLAGSNYEQYF
>TRBD2|TRBV7-3|TRBJ2-1|.
TGTGCCAGCTCAAACGGGGGGTCCTACAATGAGCAGTTCTTC
CASSNGGSYNEQFF
>.|TRBV29-1|TRBJ1-2|once
TGCAGCGTTGCGGCGGGTTTGGACGGCTACACCTTC
CSVAAGLDGYTF
>TRBD2|TRBV12-5|TRBJ2-5|.
TGTGCTAGTGGTCAGCACGGGGGGGAGACCCAGTACTTC
CASGQHGGETQYF
>.|TRBV4-1|TRBJ2-5|.
TGCGCCAGCAGCCAACCCCAAAACAGTGGGACCCAGTACTTC
CASSQPQNSGTQYF
>.|TRBV7-2|TRBJ1-2|.
TGTGCCAGCAGCGTCCCGCCTATCTATGGCTACACCTTC
CASSVPPIYGYTF
>.|TRBV28|TRBJ2-7|.
TGTGCCAGCAGTTCGACAGGTCCGACCTACGAGCAGTACTTC
CASSSTGPTYEQYF
>TRBD2|TRBV5-4|TRBJ2-3|once
TGTGCCAGCAGCCTGGGACTAGCGGGGGCTAGGGATACGCAGTATTTT
CASSLGLAGARDTQYF
>.|TRBV2|TRBJ2-5|.
TGTGCCAGCAGTGGTAGGGGGGGAGAGACCCAGTACTTC
CASSGRGGETQYF
>TRBD1|TRBV5-4|TRBJ2-7|.
TGTGCCAGCAGCCCCGGACAGGGAGATTACGAGCAGTACTTC
CASSPGQGDYEQYF
>TRBD1|TRBV11-2|TRBJ2-7|.
TGTGCCAGCAGACGCCCGGGACAGGGGGACTACGAGCAGTACTTC
CASRRPGQGDYEQYF
>.|TRBV7-8|TRBJ2-1|.
TGTGCCAGCAGCTTGGGCTCGAGCTCCTACAATGAGCAGTTCTTC
CASSLGSSSYNEQFF
>TRBD1|TRBV19|TRBJ2-7|.
TGTGCCAGTAGTATTCGGGGACAGGGGCCGAACTCCTACGAGCAGTACTTC
CASSIRGQGPNSYEQYF
>.|TRBV4-1|TRBJ2-2|.
TGCGCCAGCAGCCAACGGGGTGCCACTGCGAACACCGGGGAGCTGTTTTTT
CASSQRGATANTGELFF
>.|TRBV2|TRBJ2-2|.
TGTGCCAGCCTAGAGAACACCGGGGAGCTGTTTTTT
CASLENTGELFF
>TRBD1|TRBV4-2|TRBJ2-5|once
TGTGCCAGCAGCCAACGTCCGACAGGGACGCAGACCCAGTACTTC
CASSQRPTGTQTQYF
>.|TRBV7-6|TRBJ1-4|.
TGTGCCAGCAGCCCACAGGGAGGGGAGAGGCAACTGTTTTTT
CASSPQGGERQLFF
>.|TRBV5-1|TRBJ2-5|.
TGCGCCAGCAGCATAAGGGGCACTTATGAGACCCAGTACTTC
CASSIRGTYETQYF
>TRBD1|TRBV5-4|TRBJ1-1|.
TGTGCCAGCAGCCAGGGGGAGAACACTGAAGCTTTCTTT
CASSQGENTEAFF
>TRBD2|TRBV19|TRBJ2-7|.
TGTGCCAGTAGTATATCGGGAGGGGCGCTTTACGAGCAGTACTTC
CASSISGGALYEQYF
>TRBD1|TRBV29-1|TRBJ1-5|.
TGCAGCGTCTGGAACGACAGGGATGGACAGCCCCAGCATTTT
CSVWNDRDGQPQHF
>.|TRBV30|TRBJ1-4|.
TGTGCCTGGAGTGCGATACTTGAAACTAATGAAAAACTGTTTTTT
CAWSAILETNEKLFF
>.|TRBV11-2|TRBJ2-5|once
TGTGCCAGCACTTTCCAAGAGACCCAGTACTTC
CASTFQETQYF
>TRBD2|TRBV30|TRBJ2-5|.
TGTGCCTGGGCTAGCGGGGGGGCTCGGGAGACCCAGTACTTC
CAWASGGARETQYF
>.|TRBV29-1|TRBJ1-2|.
TGCAGCGTTTACTTTTATGGCTACACCTTC
CSVYFYGYTF
>TRBD2|TRBV5-1|TRBJ2-3|.
TGCGCCAGCAGCTCCCTCAGCGGGAGGGCCACAGATACGCAGTATTTT
CASSSLSGRATDTQYF
>TRBD1|TRBV7-9|TRBJ1-2|.
TGTGCCAGCAGCCCTTTTCTGGGACAGCCGTTCTATGGCTACACCTTC
CASSPFLGQPFYGYTF
>.|TRBV5-6|TRBJ2-3|.
TGTGCCAGCAGGGGTAGGGGTGGCACAGATACGCAGTATTTT
CASRGRGGTDTQYF
>.|TRBV5-5|TRBJ2-2|.
TGTGCCAGCAGCTTGGGGCAGGTGCCCGCCGGGGAGCTGTTTTTT
CASSLGQVPAGELFF
>.|TRBV5-4|TRBJ2-1|once
TGTGCCAGCAGTCTGACGACAGATAATGAGCAGTTCTTC
CASSLTTDNEQFF
>.|TRBV28|TRBJ1-5|.
TGTGCCAGCAGAACTCTCATACAGCCCCAGCATTTT
CASRTLIQPQHF
>.|TRBV19|TRBJ2-3|.
TGTGCCAGTAGTCCGCAGGGGTCGTGGCGCACAGATACGCAGTATTTT
CASSPQGSWRTDTQYF
>TRBD2|TRBV7-9|TRBJ2-5|.
TGTGCCAGCAGCCCCGGGACTAGCGGGGGGGCAGAGACCCAGTACTTC
CASSPGTSGGAETQYF
>TRBD1|TRBV27|TRBJ1-5|.
TGTGCCAGCAGTCCCGAACGACAGGGGGATCAGCCCCAGCATTTT
CASSPERQGDQPQHF
>.|TRBV18|TRBJ1-1|.
TGTGCCAGCTCATTACAGGCGAACACTGAAGCTTTCTTT
CASSLQANTEAFF
>.|TRBV19|TRBJ1-1|.
TGTGCCAGTAGTATGAATCGAGACACTGAAGCTTTCTTT
CASSMNRDTEAFF
>.|TRBV7-2|TRBJ1-4|.
TGTGCCAGCAGCCGAGCGCCAGGGGCTTCTATTGAAAAACTGTTTTTT
CASSRAPGASIEKLFF
>.|TRBV5-6|TRBJ1-2|.
TGTGCCAGCAGCTTGTGGCGGGGGCCTAACTATGGCTACACCTTC
CASSLWRGPNYGYTF
>.|TRBV7-9|TRBJ2-7|once
TGTGCCAGCAGCTTAAGCTGGGAGCAGTACTTC
CASSLSWEQYF
>.|TRBV4-1|TRBJ1-3|.
TGCGCCAGCAGCCCTCCCGGCACAGGAGGAAACACCATATATTTT
CASSPPGTGGNTIYF
>TRBD2|TRBV28|TRBJ2-3|once
TGTGCCAGCAGTTTGGGCGGGAGATTAGATACGCAGTATTTT
CASSLGGRLDTQYF
>TRBD2|TRBV4-2|TRBJ2-1|once
TGTGCCAGCAGCCAATTCCTCTCCGGAGCGGGGGGTAATGAGCAGTTCTTC
CASSQFLSGAGGNEQFF
>TRBD1|TRBV27|TRBJ1-1|.
TGTGCCAGCAGCCCCGACACGGGAGTCAGGGGGGCCAAATGGAACACTGAAGCTTTCTTT
CASSPDTGVRGAKWNTEAFF
>TRBD1|TRBV2|TRBJ1-2|.
TGTGCCAGCAGCAACCGGGACAGGACGAATAACTATGGCTACACCTTC
CASSNRDRTNNYGYTF
>.|TRBV7-3|TRBJ2-2|.
TGTGCCAGCAGCTCCAGGGTGACCGGGGAGCTGTTTTTT
CASSSRVTGELFF
>TRBD1|TRBV2|TRBJ2-7|.
TGTGCCAGCAGTCAGATTACAGGGGCCGAGCAGTACTTC
CASSQITGAEQYF
>TRBD1|TRBV7-9|TRBJ2-2|.
TGTGCCAGCAGCTCGACAGGGGCGAACACCGGGGAGCTGTTTTTT
CASSSTGANTGELFF
>TRBD1|TRBV19|TRBJ2-7|.
TGTGCCAGTAGTATAGGACAGGGGAACGACGAGCAGTACTTC
CASSIGQGNDEQYF
>TRBD2|TRBV18|TRBJ2-7|.
TGTGCCAGCTCCCCCGGGCGGGGGGACGAGCAGTACTTC
CASSPGRGDEQYF